Following are 14 T cell receptor beta chains from one sample sequenced in a study of blood T cell repertoires in COVID-19. Sequenced by immunoSEQ multiplex PCR; TCRdb stores in-frame clones only, minus some. The repertoire holds just over 90,000 clones, with 60% to 85% as singletons. The sequencing input was peripheral blood. The receptors were gathered from a man aged 65 to 79 with acute or convalescent COVID-19.

This chain links TRBV19 with TRBJ1-2; D may be TRBD1 (5 bases). CDR3 length: 13 residues. CDR1 is LNHDA and CDR2 is SQIVND in the germline V gene (reference sequence). V dropped 5 bases and J dropped 3 bases, with 10 bases sitting between them. Here the CDR3 DNA reads TGTGCCAGTAGTCCGCAGGGCGACTATGGCTACACCTTC. Protein sequence: CASSPQGDYGYTF.

This chain uses TRBV14 with TRBJ1-1; D gene unclear. V was cut by 5 bases and J by 4 bases, with 11 bases left in between. The CDR3 runs 13 residues. CDR1 SGHDN and CDR2 FVKESK come from the germline V gene. This chain's CDR3 is CASSFRGSTEAFF. CDR3 DNA sequence: TGTGCCAGCAGCTTCCGAGGATCCACTGAAGCTTTCTTT. Filled out from reference TRBV14 and TRBJ1-1, the complete variable domain reads EAGVTQFPSHSVIEKGQTVTLRCDPISGHDNLYWYRRVMGKEIKFLLHFVKESKQDESGMPNNRFLAERTGGTYSTLKVQPAELEDSGVYFCASSFRGSTEAFFGQGTRLTVV.

The gene calls are TRBV3-1 (or the pseudogene TRBV3-2) and TRBJ2-1; D perhaps matches TRBD2 (5 bases). The CDR3 totals 20 residues. The germline V gene encodes CDR1 LGHDT and CDR2 YNNKEL (reference sequence). V was clipped by 0 bases and J by 0 bases, with 21 bases between them. This CDR3 is CASSQESLSEQIHSYNEQFF. CDR3 DNA sequence: TGTGCCAGCAGCCAAGAATCACTTAGCGAACAAATTCACTCCTACAATGAGCAGTTCTTC.

In this sample, this clone turned up a few times. The CDR3 sequence is CASSPRHYEQYV. The CDR3 nucleotides are TGTGCCAGCAGCCCCCGACACTACGAGCAGTACGTC. The rearrangement links TRBV11-1 to TRBJ2-7; no definite D call. CDR3 length: 12 residues. V lost 5 bases to trimming and J lost 3 bases, with 8 bases between them. Germline V lookup: CDR1 SGHAT, CDR2 FQDESV (reference sequence).

The count of this clone is one. The rearrangement uses TRBV2 and TRBJ1-1; the D is unclear. V was trimmed by 2 bases and J by 4 bases, leaving 5 bases between them. The CDR3 runs to 12 residues. The V gene's germline CDR1 is SNHLY and CDR2 FYNNEI. The CDR3 loop is CASSELSTEAFF. CDR3 DNA: TGTGCCAGCAGTGAATTGAGCACTGAAGCTTTCTTT.

This clone appeared a few times. The J gene is TRBJ1-1, the V gene TRBV7-9; D possibly corresponds to TRBD1 (5 bases). CDR1 is SEHNR and CDR2 is FQNEAQ in the germline V gene (reference sequence). V was shortened by 1 base and J by 0 bases, with 9 bases between the two germline ends. The CDR3 covers 15 residues. CDR3 coding DNA: TGTGCCAGCAGCTTAGGACAGACCATGAACACTGAAGCTTTCTTT. As protein: CASSLGQTMNTEAFF.

This clone was observed a few times. This chain connects TRBV5-6 to TRBJ1-6; D unresolved. Germline CDR1 and CDR2: SGHDT and YYEEEE. This CDR3 contains 17 residues. Trimming shortened V by 0 bases and J by 0 bases, and 10 bases separated the two germline ends. CDR3 residues: CASSLERASSYNSPLHF. The CDR3 DNA follows: TGTGCCAGCAGCTTGGAGCGGGCGAGCTCCTATAATTCACCCCTCCACTTT.

The chain couples TRBV5-1 to TRBJ2-7; D ambiguous. V was pared by 5 bases and J by 0 bases, with 9 bases between. This CDR3 comprises 13 residues. The germline gives CDR1 SGHRS, CDR2 YFSETQ. CDR3: CASRPDTSYEQYF. CDR3 DNA sequence: TGCGCCAGCAGACCAGATACCTCCTACGAGCAGTACTTC.

The genes are TRBV24-1 and TRBJ2-3, with unresolved D. The CDR3 loop spans 14 amino acids. CDR1 is KGHDR and CDR2 is SFDVKD in the germline V gene. Trimming removed 0 bases from V and 6 bases from J, with 9 bases in between. CDR3 region: CATSDLLGQDTQYF. In DNA form, the CDR3 reads TGTGCCACCAGTGATTTGCTTGGCCAGGATACGCAGTATTTT.

This chain connects TRBV20-1 to TRBJ2-3, with TRBD2 identical over 8 bases. The junction had 8 bases not matched to a gene; V was cut back by 3 bases and J by 6 bases. This CDR3 region has 14 residues. The germline V gene has CDR1 DFQATT and CDR2 SNEGSKA (reference sequence). The CDR3 loop reads CSASPGGGMDTQYF. Written as DNA, the CDR3 is TGCAGTGCTAGTCCCGGGGGGGGCATGGATACGCAGTATTTT.

The gene calls are TRBV30 and TRBJ2-3; a weak D match, TRBD1 (6 bases). The CDR3 contains 14 residues. Trimming pared 4 bases from V and 3 bases from J, leaving 14 bases between. Germline V gives CDR1 GTSNPN, CDR2 SVGIG (reference sequence). In DNA, the CDR3 is TGTGCCTGGAACGACAGGTTCGGGACAGATACGCAGTATTTT. Translation gives CAWNDRFGTDTQYF.

This sequence joins TRBV5-1 and TRBJ2-1, with a weak D call TRBD2 (7 bases). Trimming shortened V by 7 bases and J by 7 bases, and 24 bases separated the two germline ends. Germline assignment: CDR1 SGHRS and CDR2 YFSETQ. The CDR3 runs to 16 residues. For the CDR3, the DNA is TGCGCCAGCGGGACGGAGTTGGCGGGGGCGGGGAATGAGCAGTTCTTC. Its translation: CASGTELAGAGNEQFF.

The J gene is TRBJ1-2, the V gene TRBV29-1; D is perhaps TRBD1 (5 bases). The CDR3 covers 13 residues. V gave up 1 base and J gave up 4 bases, with 10 bases separating them. Germline CDR1 SQVTM, CDR2 ANQGSEA. DNA for the CDR3: TGCAGCGTTGAAGGGGGAGGGGTCTATGGCTACACCTTC. It specifies CSVEGGGVYGYTF.

The chain couples TRBV9 to TRBJ1-2; 10 positions agree with TRBD1. Germline CDR1 reads SGDLS; CDR2 reads YYNGEE. V lost 2 bases and J lost 3; bases outside the gene matches: 4. CDR3 length: 15 residues. CDR3 nucleotides: TGTGCCAGCAGCGTCGGGACAGGGGCTTACTATGGCTACACCTTC. As protein: CASSVGTGAYYGYTF.